The 32 T cell receptor beta chains in this list originate from one sample, sequenced in a study of human T cells and chemical hapten exposure. As for time point: patch test 3, about 24 weeks after DPC sensitization. Treatment reported: therapeutic diphenylcyclopropenone sensitization with weekly scalp DPC. TCRdb redid the calling of the RACE reads with MiXCR, one entry per CDR3 protein. The sample lists 95,000 to 150,000 distinct CDR3 sequences; 11% were seen once. This specimen was whole blood, taken in connection with sensitization to the hapten diphenylcyclopropenone (DPC). These receptors were obtained from a woman in her 50s with alopecia areata. Some clones in this sample may be carry-over from other donors' samples.

There are a few counts of this clonotype. The rearrangement uses TRBV7-2 and TRBJ2-3; no clear D. The CDR3 contains 12 residues. The V end was cut by 1 base, the J end by 8 bases, with 7 bases between. Germline lookup yields CDR1 SGHTA and CDR2 FQGNSA. The CDR3 loop reads CASSLDQPTQYF. CDR3 nucleotides: TGTGCCAGCAGCTTAGACCAGCCTACGCAGTATTTT.

The J gene is TRBJ2-3, the V gene TRBV5-4; 7 bases are a match to TRBD1. J lost 0 bases, V lost 5 bases, and 3 bases had no gene match. Germline V CDR1 and CDR2: SGHNT, YYREEE (reference sequence). This CDR3 comprises 14 residues. CDR3 in amino acids: CASSQGVSTDTQYF. CDR3 in DNA: TGTGCCAGCAGTCAGGGGGTTAGCACAGATACGCAGTATTTT.

The chain links TRBV3-1 to TRBJ2-5, with 8 nucleotides matching TRBD2. The CDR3 is 16 residues long. Germline loops: CDR1 LGHDT, CDR2 YNNKEL (reference sequence). With 4 bases clipped from V and 6 bases from J, the junction kept 13 bases outside the gene matches. CDR3 nucleotide sequence: TGTGCCAGCAGCCCCTCCCTAGCGGGCATAGGGAAGACCCAGTACTTC. Amino acids: CASSPSLAGIGKTQYF.

This clonotype was observed many times. The chain recombines TRBV29-1 with TRBJ2-1; 9 positions agree with TRBD1. Per the germline V gene, CDR1 is SQVTM and CDR2 is ANQGSEA. With 6 bases clipped from V and 9 bases from J, the junction kept 3 bases outside the gene matches. The CDR3 runs 11 residues. CDR3 DNA sequence: TGCAGCGTGGGGACAGGGAGTGAGCAGTTCTTC. Its protein is CSVGTGSEQFF.

V is TRBV4-3 and J is TRBJ1-1, with unresolved D. Trimming shortened V by 1 base and J by 6 bases, and 12 bases separated the two germline ends. This CDR3 has 14 residues. Per the germline V gene, CDR1 is LGHNA and CDR2 is YSLEER. The CDR3 bases are TGCGCCAGCAGCCAAGCTCGGGGTATGTCTGAAGCTTTCTTT. Its translation: CASSQARGMSEAFF.

The sample holds many counts of this clonotype. This chain links TRBV7-6 with TRBJ2-1, with 7 bases aligning to TRBD1. CDR3 length: 16 amino acids. The germline CDR1 and CDR2 sequences are SGHVS and FNYEAQ. Losses at the gene ends were 2 bases for V and 3 bases for J; bases not matched to a gene: 7. The CDR3 nucleotides read TGTGCCAGCAGCTTAATCCCCGGGACAGTCTACAATGAGCAGTTCTTC. Translation: CASSLIPGTVYNEQFF.

This chain joins TRBV5-4 and TRBJ1-1; no definite D call. This CDR3 is 13 amino acids long. V shed 4 bases and J shed 4 bases, with 11 bases lying between them. Germline V gene lookup returns CDR1 SGHNT and CDR2 YYREEE (reference sequence). CDR3 coding DNA: TGTGCCAGCAGCGTTAGAGAAGGCACTGAAGCTTTCTTT. As protein: CASSVREGTEAFF.

The chain joins TRBV29-1 to TRBJ1-1; no definite D call. This CDR3 spans 13 amino acids. V was shortened by 1 base and J by 1 base, with 7 bases between the two germline ends. Germline V CDR1 and CDR2: SQVTM, ANQGSEA. CDR3 sequence reads: CSVEGGGNTEAFF. CDR3 coding DNA: TGCAGCGTTGAAGGTGGAGGGAACACTGAAGCTTTCTTT.

The chain recombines TRBV12-3 or TRBV12-4 with TRBJ1-2; D remains unclear. V was shortened by 2 bases and J by 6 bases, with 16 bases between the two germline ends. This CDR3 spans 15 amino acids. DNA for the CDR3: TGTGCCAGCAGTTTATCGCCGGGTCTTGCCCATGGCTACACCTTC. Its translation is CASSLSPGLAHGYTF.

This clonotype was found once. The chain combines TRBV4-1 with TRBJ1-2; D possibly corresponds to TRBD1 (6 bases). The CDR3 is 19 amino acids. Germline lookup yields CDR1 MGHRA and CDR2 YSYEKL. The V end lost 1 base, the J end lost 0 bases, and 21 bases lay between the germline ends. DNA for the CDR3: TGCGCCAGCAGCCAAGGTTATGTAAAATCACAGGGCGCTAACTATGGCTACACCTTC. Amino acid sequence: CASSQGYVKSQGANYGYTF.

There are a few counts of this clonotype. V usage is TRBV5-1 and J usage is TRBJ1-2; tentative D call: TRBD1 (5 bases). Germline V lookup: CDR1 SGHRS, CDR2 YFSETQ. The CDR3 runs to 14 residues. The ends were cut back, 1 base at V and 4 bases at J, with 11 bases in the middle. Here the CDR3 DNA reads TGCGCCAGCAGCTTGTCAGGGTCTAGCTATGGCTACACCTTC. It is translated as CASSLSGSSYGYTF.

This chain uses TRBV5-1 with TRBJ1-1, with D maybe TRBD1 (6 bases). Trimming took 4 bases from V and 1 from J, leaving 11 bases between them. This CDR3 spans 14 amino acids. CDR1 and CDR2 from the germline V gene are SGHRS and YFSETQ. CDR3 in amino acids: CASSALQGNTEAFF. The CDR3 DNA reads TGCGCCAGCAGCGCATTACAGGGGAACACTGAAGCTTTCTTT.

This clonotype was picked up a small number of times. V gene TRBV6-6 combines with J gene TRBJ2-5; D gene uncertain. V lost 11 bases, J lost 5 bases, and 21 bases lay in between. Germline V CDR1 and CDR2: MNHNY, SVGAGI (reference sequence). The CDR3 consists of 14 residues. The CDR3 coding sequence is TGTGCCGTTAAGTCCGCAGGTTCGGATGAGACCCAGTACTTC. It encodes CAVKSAGSDETQYF.

J is TRBJ2-7 and V is TRBV6-6; D gene ambiguous. There are 15 residues in the CDR3. V was trimmed by 6 bases and J by 3 bases, leaving 18 bases between them. The V gene's germline CDR1 is MNHNY and CDR2 SVGAGI (reference sequence). DNA of the CDR3: TGTGCCAGCAGCCGTGAAACCGGGCTCCTCTACGAGCAGTACTTC. It codes for CASSRETGLLYEQYF.

This clonotype appeared many times. The rearrangement uses TRBV5-1 and TRBJ2-5; the D gene could be TRBD1 or TRBD2 (6 bases each). The CDR3 has 16 residues. The germline gives CDR1 SGHRS, CDR2 YFSETQ. Between the trimmed V and J ends, which lost 0 bases and 1 base, there was a span of 13 bases. CDR3 sequence reads: CASSLEGGQRQETQYF. The CDR3 DNA is TGCGCCAGCAGCTTGGAAGGGGGGCAGCGCCAAGAGACCCAGTACTTC.

The chain combines TRBV4-3 with TRBJ1-1, with D hard to call. The germline CDR1 and CDR2 sequences are LGHNA and YSLEER. V was pared by 2 bases and J by 4 bases, with 11 bases between. The CDR3 runs to 14 residues. The CDR3 DNA follows: TGCGCCAGCAGCCAATCCGAACGGGGCACTGAAGCTTTCTTT. This sequence encodes CASSQSERGTEAFF.

The chain employs TRBV20-1 and TRBJ2-3; the D gene is possibly TRBD2 (6 bases). V was clipped by 0 bases and J by 8 bases, with 6 bases between them. Germline V CDR1 and CDR2: DFQATT, SNEGSKA (reference sequence). This CDR3 contains 11 residues. In nucleotides, the CDR3 is TGCAGTGCTAGAGAGGAGGGTACGCAGTATTTT. Protein product: CSAREEGTQYF.

V usage is TRBV6-2 or TRBV6-3 and J usage is TRBJ2-3; D is undetermined. V gave up 0 bases and J gave up 5 bases, with 6 bases separating them. The CDR3 covers 13 residues. Germline CDR1 MNHEY, CDR2 SVGEGT. The chain's CDR3 is CASSYSPRDTQYF. As DNA, the CDR3 is TGTGCCAGCAGTTACTCCCCGAGAGATACGCAGTATTTT.

The sample holds a few counts of this clonotype. This chain connects TRBV12-3 or TRBV12-4 to TRBJ1-1, with unresolved D. V was shortened by 8 bases and J by 1 base, with 11 bases between the two germline ends. The CDR3 consists of 13 residues. CDR3: CASASNRNTEAFF. The CDR3 coding sequence is TGTGCCAGCGCTTCGAATAGGAACACTGAAGCTTTCTTT.

This clonotype was detected ten times or more. This rearrangement joins TRBV6-6 to TRBJ2-6; no clear D. CDR3 length: 15 amino acids. Germline values: CDR1 MNHNY, CDR2 SVGAGI (reference sequence). V lost 0 bases, J lost 1 base, and 4 bases lay in between. Here the CDR3 DNA reads TGTGCCAGCAGTTACTCAGGTTCTGGGGCCAACGTCCTGACTTTC. The encoded protein is CASSYSGSGANVLTF.

This clonotype occurred a few times. This chain links TRBV12-3 or TRBV12-4 with TRBJ2-5; maybe TRBD1 (6 bases). The CDR3 has 14 amino acids. Deletions cut 6 bases from V and 0 bases from J, with 11 bases between. The CDR3 loop reads CASRLDRYQETQYF. CDR3 bases: TGTGCCAGCAGACTCGACAGGTACCAAGAGACCCAGTACTTC.

Many counts were recorded for this clonotype. The rearrangement links TRBV20-1 to TRBJ2-5, with D possibly being TRBD1 (6 bases). This CDR3 spans 15 amino acids. The germline V and J ends were trimmed by 3 bases and 4 bases, with 18 bases remaining between them. Germline V lookup: CDR1 DFQATT, CDR2 SNEGSKA (reference sequence). DNA for the CDR3: TGCAGTGCTAGGGATTGGACAGAAAAGGGAGAGACCCAGTACTTC. Translated: CSARDWTEKGETQYF.

This clonotype was observed a handful of times. This chain connects TRBV5-1 to TRBJ2-4, with D tentatively TRBD1 (6 bases). The CDR3 is 14 residues long. Germline V lookup: CDR1 SGHRS, CDR2 YFSETQ. V lost 0 bases and J 7 bases, leaving 11 bases between the germline ends. CDR3 DNA sequence: TGCGCCAGCAGCTTGGAGGGGGTCAAGAACATTCAGTACTTC. Its translation: CASSLEGVKNIQYF.

A remark on this clonotype: This sequence may be a read error, since a much larger clone differs from it by one base. The genes are TRBV29-1 and TRBJ2-5; tentative D call: TRBD2 (6 bases). The CDR3 has 16 residues. V was pared by 4 bases and J by 2 bases, with 20 bases between. From germline, CDR1 is SQVTM and CDR2 ANQGSEA. The CDR3 loop reads CSVVHPLGGKQETQYF. CDR3 sequence (DNA): TGCAGCGTTGTCCACCCCTTGGGAGGCAAACAAGAGACCCAGTACTTC.

The rearrangement joins TRBV20-1 to TRBJ2-7, with 11 bases matching TRBD2. Germline V lookup: CDR1 DFQATT, CDR2 SNEGSKA (reference sequence). The ends lost 5 bases at V and 1 base at J; junction bases unmatched: 7. This CDR3 has 15 amino acids. The CDR3 DNA reads TGCAGTGCTGCCCTCGGGACTAGCGGTTCCTACGAGCAGTACTTC. Residues: CSAALGTSGSYEQYF.

This sequence joins TRBV2 and TRBJ1-6, with D unclear. CDR3 length equals 15 residues. Germline loops: CDR1 SNHLY, CDR2 FYNNEI. Trimming shortened V by 8 bases and J by 2 bases, and 13 bases separated the two germline ends. CDR3 bases: TGTGCCAGCGGAGGAGGAGTACCCTATAATTCACCCCTCCACTTT. Protein sequence: CASGGGVPYNSPLHF.

Ten or more counts support this clonotype. The chain has TRBV29-1 and TRBJ2-5; the D is unclear. The CDR3 sequence is 14 residues long. From germline, CDR1 is SQVTM and CDR2 ANQGSEA. The germline V and J ends were trimmed by 3 bases and 5 bases, with 16 bases remaining between them. The CDR3 here is CSVEGFPRVETQYF. The CDR3 nucleotides read TGCAGCGTTGAGGGCTTTCCGAGAGTGGAGACCCAGTACTTC.

The V and J genes are TRBV28 and TRBJ2-3, with 7 bases matching TRBD2. From germline, CDR1 is MDHEN and CDR2 SYDVKM. Losses at the gene ends were 0 bases for V and 3 bases for J; bases not matched to a gene: 6. CDR3 length equals 16 residues. DNA of the CDR3: TGTGCCAGCAGTTTATGGGGGGAGGGCCGGACAGATACGCAGTATTTT. Residues: CASSLWGEGRTDTQYF.

This clonotype was counted a few times. This chain links TRBV28 with TRBJ1-2, with unresolved D. V gave up 4 bases and J gave up 2 bases, with 8 bases separating them. Germline values: CDR1 MDHEN, CDR2 SYDVKM. The CDR3 extends over 13 amino acids. The CDR3 sequence: CASSSDTNYGYTF. Here the CDR3 DNA reads TGTGCCAGCAGTTCTGACACAAACTATGGCTACACCTTC.

This clonotype appeared a few times. The CDR3 nucleotides read TGTGCCAGCAGTTTATCCCAGGGGAACACTGAAGCTTTCTTT. It encodes CASSLSQGNTEAFF. The chain carries TRBV28 and TRBJ1-1; D might be TRBD1 (5 bases). Between the trimmed V and J ends, which lost 1 base and 1 base, there was a span of 7 bases. This CDR3 has 14 amino acids. From germline, CDR1 is MDHEN and CDR2 SYDVKM.

This chain joins TRBV20-1 and TRBJ2-3; D possibly matches TRBD1 or TRBD2 (6 bases each). CDR3 length: 14 amino acids. The ends were cut back, 2 bases at V and 1 base at J, with 10 bases in the middle. Germline assignment: CDR1 DFQATT and CDR2 SNEGSKA (reference sequence). The CDR3 sequence is CSARSGARTDTQYF. DNA for the CDR3: TGCAGTGCTAGATCGGGGGCCCGCACAGATACGCAGTATTTT.

This clonotype was seen only a few times. CDR3 DNA: TGTGCCAGCAGCTTAGAATCCGGCCTTTCTGAAAAACTGTTTTTT. Amino acid sequence: CASSLESGLSEKLFF. This rearrangement joins TRBV7-9 to TRBJ1-4; no reliable D call. Germline assignment: CDR1 SEHNR and CDR2 FQNEAQ (reference sequence). V was trimmed by 1 base and J by 7 bases, leaving 13 bases between them. The CDR3 covers 15 residues.